This section outlines one T cell receptor (beta chain) sequence together with its context. The PCR had 60 Vbeta and 13 Jbeta primers. Generated by immunoSEQ multiplex PCR, the TCRdb table keeps only in-frame clones and is missing some. The sample yields 90,000 to 120,000 clones, around 78% seen once. The sample belongs to a study of cytomegalovirus exposure and HLA in healthy donors. Germline lookup yields CDR1 MNHNS and CDR2 SASEGT. CDR3 length equals 14 residues. V lost 5 bases and J lost 2; bases outside the gene matches: 6. The sequence was obtained from a man aged 25-45 years in good health and CMV-seronegative. The sample consisted of PBMCs. J is TRBJ2-7 and V is TRBV6-1; TRBD1 aligns across 7 bases. Here the CDR3 DNA reads TGTGCCAGCAGTCCCCCGACAGGGCCCTACGAGCAGTACTTC. This sequence encodes CASSPPTGPYEQYF.